This T cell receptor (beta chain) was profiled in a study of blood T cell repertoires in COVID-19. In the study overall: Material from acute and convalescent COVID-19 was sourced from the United States, Italy and Spain. Nucleic acid was either cDNA or gDNA, and it came from T cells, B-cell-depleted T cells, or PBMCs.

The repertoire was sequenced with immunoSEQ multiplex PCR; TCRdb's copy has only in-frame clones and lacks some. The data hold approximately 10,000 clones, with 75% to 90% observed a single time. The V segment lost 3 bases and the J segment 2 bases; nucleotides outside the gene matches: 3. Germline V lookup: CDR1 SGHAT, CDR2 FQDESV (reference sequence). The CDR3 has 14 amino acids. The sequenced sample was peripheral blood. The source of this sequence is a human donor in a cohort sampled during active COVID-19. The rearrangement joins TRBV11-1 to TRBJ2-7; 8 nucleotides agree with TRBD1. CDR3 nucleotide sequence: TGTGCCAGCAGCTTGGACAGGGCCACCTACGAGCAGTACTTC. Translation gives CASSLDRATYEQYF.